Sequencing of this TCR beta chain was carried out in a study of T cell responses to AZD1222 COVID-19 vaccine. Here immunoSEQ multiplex PCR was the method, and the copy in TCRdb shows in-frame clones only, minus some. The sample records roughly 72,000 clones, roughly 85% being singletons. Study outcomes and limitations: Spike regions recognized by vaccine-associated CD4 TCRs spanned the protein, led by 160-218 and 743-854.

This clone was picked up one time. No antigen is known for it. The germline V gene has CDR1 SNHLY and CDR2 FYNNEI. V lost 4 bases to trimming and J lost 1 base, with 14 bases between them. The CDR3 has 15 residues. The source material was peripheral blood, sampled on day 0 of AZD1222 vaccination. The chain links TRBV2 to TRBJ2-7, with D unresolved. This clonotype was obtained from an adult in good health. Here the CDR3 reads CASSVQSATSYEQYF. The CDR3 DNA is TGTGCCAGCAGTGTACAGAGCGCTACTTCCTACGAGCAGTACTTC. Filled out from reference TRBV2 and TRBJ2-7, the complete variable domain reads EPEVTQTPSHQVTQMGQEVILRCVPISNHLYFYWYRQILGQKVEFLVSFYNNEISEKSEIFDDQFSVERPDGSNFTLKIRSTKLEDSAMYFCASSVQSATSYEQYFGPGTRLTVT.